Listed below are T cell receptor beta chains from one sample, sequenced in a study of T cells in Graves' hyperthyroidism and ophthalmopathy. TCRdb independently ran MiXCR on the multiplex PCR reads; one entry per CDR3 protein. Found here are fewer than 250,000 distinct CDR3 sequences, 17% of them singletons; the top ten hold around 50%. Sequencing was done on a sample of blood. The receptors stem from a man in his fifties or sixties with Graves' hyperthyroidism. Each CDR3 is given with its conserved first and last residue. Each record gives: CDR3 DNA, CDR3 protein, D gene, V gene, clone size, J gene. The D gene is left open where the match is weak. Clone sizes are given selectively: once, few, many, or a class where the clone is expanded.

DNA: TGTGCCGTTAACGACGGGAGGGGCACAGATACGCAGTATTTT; CDR3: CAVNDGRGTDTQYF; D: TRBD2; V: TRBV11-2; size: many; J: TRBJ2-3
DNA: TGTGCCAGCAGCCGAAATAGCGGGAGTGGCACAGATACGCAGTATTTT; CDR3: CASSRNSGSGTDTQYF; D: TRBD2; V: TRBV11-3; size: -; J: TRBJ2-3
DNA: TGTGCCTGGAATTCCCTAAGGAGCTATGGCTACACCTTC; CDR3: CAWNSLRSYGYTF; D: -; V: TRBV30; size: few; J: TRBJ1-2
DNA: TGCGCCAGCAGCCAGCAGGGTTGGAGTGGTGAAAAACTGTTTTTT; CDR3: CASSQQGWSGEKLFF; D: -; V: TRBV4-1; size: -; J: TRBJ1-4
DNA: TGTGCCACTTCACCCCTAGCGGGAGTGACGGCCCAGTACTTC; CDR3: CATSPLAGVTAQYF; D: TRBD2; V: TRBV27; size: many; J: TRBJ2-5
DNA: TGTGCCAGCAGTTTATCTCAGAACACCGGGGAGCTGTTTTTT; CDR3: CASSLSQNTGELFF; D: -; V: TRBV27; size: -; J: TRBJ2-2
DNA: TGTGCCAGCCGACAGGGGAACACTGAAGCTTTCTTT; CDR3: CASRQGNTEAFF; D: TRBD1; V: TRBV6-2/TRBV6-3; size: -; J: TRBJ1-1
DNA: TGTGCCAGCAGCCCCTGGACAGGGGCGTCCTACGAGCAGTACTTC; CDR3: CASSPWTGASYEQYF; D: TRBD1; V: TRBV5-8; size: few; J: TRBJ2-7
DNA: TGTGCCAGCAGCCCCCAGGGACTTTCTGTGGATGGCTACACCTTC; CDR3: CASSPQGLSVDGYTF; D: -; V: TRBV5-4; size: -; J: TRBJ1-2
DNA: TGTGCCTGGACTAGCGGCTACGAGCAGTACTTC; CDR3: CAWTSGYEQYF; D: TRBD2; V: TRBV30; size: many; J: TRBJ2-7
DNA: TGTGCCAGCAGCTCTGAGCCCTCCGAGCAGTACTTC; CDR3: CASSSEPSEQYF; D: -; V: TRBV7-9; size: many; J: TRBJ2-7
DNA: TGTGCCAGCAGTTATGGCGCCGAGCAGTACTTC; CDR3: CASSYGAEQYF; D: -; V: TRBV6-1; size: many; J: TRBJ2-7
DNA: TGTGCCAGCAGCCAAGTGCCGGGCTTCGAGCAGTACTTC; CDR3: CASSQVPGFEQYF; D: -; V: TRBV4-2; size: few; J: TRBJ2-7